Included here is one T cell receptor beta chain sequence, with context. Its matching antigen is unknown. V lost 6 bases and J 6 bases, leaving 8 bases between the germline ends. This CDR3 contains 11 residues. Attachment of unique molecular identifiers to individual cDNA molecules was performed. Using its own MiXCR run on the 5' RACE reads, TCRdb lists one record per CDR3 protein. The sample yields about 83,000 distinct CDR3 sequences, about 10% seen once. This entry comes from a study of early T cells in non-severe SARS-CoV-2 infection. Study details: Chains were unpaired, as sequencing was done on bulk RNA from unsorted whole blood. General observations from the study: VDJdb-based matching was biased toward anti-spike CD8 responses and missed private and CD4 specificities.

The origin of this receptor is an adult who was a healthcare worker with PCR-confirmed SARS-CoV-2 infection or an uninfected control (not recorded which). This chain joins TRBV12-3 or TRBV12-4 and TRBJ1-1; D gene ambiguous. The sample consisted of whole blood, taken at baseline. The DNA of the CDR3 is TGTGCCAGCAGCTATGTCTCTGAAGCTTTCTTT. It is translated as CASSYVSEAFF.